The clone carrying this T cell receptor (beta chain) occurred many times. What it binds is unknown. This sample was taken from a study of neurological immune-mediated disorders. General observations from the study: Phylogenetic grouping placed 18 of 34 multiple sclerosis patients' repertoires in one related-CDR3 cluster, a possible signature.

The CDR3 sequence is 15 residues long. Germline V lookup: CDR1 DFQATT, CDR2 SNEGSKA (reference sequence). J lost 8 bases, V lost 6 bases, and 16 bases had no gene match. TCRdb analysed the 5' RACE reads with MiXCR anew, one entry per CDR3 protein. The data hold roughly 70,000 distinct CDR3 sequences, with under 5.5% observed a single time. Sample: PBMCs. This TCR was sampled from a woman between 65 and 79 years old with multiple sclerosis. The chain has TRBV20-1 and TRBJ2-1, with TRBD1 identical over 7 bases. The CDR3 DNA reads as TGCAGTGCCCCCACCAGAACAGGGGCCTCCGATGAGCAGTTCTTC. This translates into CSAPTRTGASDEQFF.